Each of the 21 T cell receptor beta chains below was sequenced from the same sample in a study of PD-L1 blockade in urothelial cancer. TCRdb's copy holds only in-frame clones and misses some; the assay was immunoSEQ multiplex PCR. The sample has around 70,000 clones; 84% are singletons. The sequences come from PBMCs, collected around atezolizumab (anti-PD-L1) treatment. The receptors shown here come from a man between 65 and 85 years old with urothelial cancer.

The chain has TRBV11-2 and TRBJ2-3; D perhaps matches TRBD1 (5 bases). This CDR3 contains 14 residues. Per germline, CDR1 SGHAT and CDR2 FQNNGV. The V gene lost 4 bases and the J gene lost 3 bases, with 11 bases spanning the gap. The CDR3 DNA sequence: TGTGCCAGCAGCTCTCAGGGATTAACAGATACGCAGTATTTT. This encodes CASSSQGLTDTQYF.

The V and J genes are TRBV19 and TRBJ2-1, with TRBD2 matching 13 bases. The germline V gene has CDR1 LNHDA and CDR2 SQIVND (reference sequence). The CDR3 covers 16 residues. J gave up 0 bases and V 6 bases, and 2 bases lay outside the gene matches. The CDR3 here is CASRGLAGSSYNEQFF. CDR3 nucleotide sequence: TGTGCCAGTAGGGGACTAGCGGGGAGCTCCTACAATGAGCAGTTCTTC.

The chain combines TRBV2 with TRBJ1-4; 7 bases agree with TRBD1. The CDR3 extends over 14 amino acids. Losses at the gene ends were 8 bases for V and 5 bases for J; bases not matched to a gene: 8. CDR1 is SNHLY and CDR2 is FYNNEI in the germline V gene. The CDR3 region is CASRWDRRNEKLFF. The CDR3 DNA reads TGTGCCAGCCGTTGGGACAGAAGAAATGAAAAACTGTTTTTT. The full variable domain, rest sourced from reference TRBV2 and TRBJ1-4, is EPEVTQTPSHQVTQMGQEVILRCVPISNHLYFYWYRQILGQKVEFLVSFYNNEISEKSEIFDDQFSVERPDGSNFTLKIRSTKLEDSAMYFCASRWDRRNEKLFFGSGTQLSVL.

J is TRBJ1-2 and V is TRBV5-4, with 7 nucleotides matching TRBD1. The CDR3 extends over 12 amino acids. The V gene end was trimmed by 3 bases and the J gene end by 8 bases; junction bases not matched to a gene: 4. Germline loops: CDR1 SGHNT, CDR2 YYREEE (reference sequence). The CDR3 DNA follows: TGTGCCAGCAGCTCGACAGGGAACGGCTACACCTTC. Protein product: CASSSTGNGYTF.

In DNA form, the CDR3 reads TGTGCCTGGAGACCCGGGGGGGCGGGGTACACTGAAGCTTTCTTT. Protein: CAWRPGGAGYTEAFF. The chain employs TRBV30 and TRBJ1-1; TRBD1 is a possible D gene (6 bases). The CDR3 spans 15 residues. In germline, CDR1 is GTSNPN, CDR2 SVGIG (reference sequence). V lost 3 bases to trimming and J lost 3 bases, with 17 bases between them.

The chain couples TRBV18 to TRBJ2-7; 10 bases fit TRBD2. Losses at the gene ends were 2 bases for V and 5 bases for J; bases not matched to a gene: 3. This CDR3 is built from 14 residues. The germline V gene encodes CDR1 KGHSH and CDR2 LQKENI. The CDR3 here is CASSPGLAGDEQYF. The CDR3 bases are TGTGCCAGCTCACCAGGGCTAGCGGGAGACGAGCAGTACTTC.

This clone was counted between two and nine times. This sequence joins TRBV9 and TRBJ2-7, with a possible D match to TRBD2 (6 bases). Trimming stripped 0 bases from V and 3 bases from J, with 10 bases between. CDR3 length: 14 amino acids. Looked up from germline, CDR1 is SGDLS and CDR2 is YYNGEE. CDR3 sequence: CASSVGAGSYEQYF. CDR3 DNA: TGTGCCAGCAGCGTAGGGGCGGGGAGCTACGAGCAGTACTTC.

The chain links TRBV28 to TRBJ2-1, with 7 bases that match TRBD1. This CDR3 is 16 amino acids long. The germline CDR1 and CDR2 sequences are MDHEN and SYDVKM. Germline trimming cut 5 bases from V and 5 bases from J; bases unmatched to any gene: 12. CDR3 protein: CASSPRPGQPDNEQFF. The CDR3 region has the DNA TGTGCCAGCAGTCCCCGTCCGGGACAGCCTGACAATGAGCAGTTCTTC.

The DNA for the CDR3 is TGTGCCAGCAGCACCGGGACTAGCGGGATTCAAGAGACCCAGTACTTC. It yields the protein CASSTGTSGIQETQYF. This rearrangement joins TRBV5-4 to TRBJ2-5; TRBD2 matches at 13 bases. Trimming cost V 4 bases and J 2 bases; bases outside gene matches: 5. Germline CDR1 is SGHNT and CDR2 is YYREEE (reference sequence). The CDR3 contains 16 residues.

The chain joins TRBV19 to TRBJ2-6, with 7 bases lining up with TRBD1. CDR1 is LNHDA and CDR2 is SQIVND in the germline V gene (reference sequence). The J segment lost 0 bases and the V segment lost 4 bases, leaving 9 bases of the junction unmatched. The CDR3 is 18 residues long. CDR3 nucleotides: TGTGCCAGTAGTAACTTACAGGGGATCCTCTCTGGGGCCAACGTCCTGACTTTC. This encodes CASSNLQGILSGANVLTF.

V and J are TRBV27 and TRBJ2-7, with 9 bases matching TRBD2. From germline, CDR1 is MNHEY and CDR2 SMNVEV (reference sequence). After removal of 4 bases from V and 0 bases from J, the junction contained 16 bases not matched to a gene. The CDR3 runs to 19 residues. In DNA form, the CDR3 reads TGTGCCAGCAGTTACACGATATCCCCAAGCGGGAGGACCTCCTACGAGCAGTACTTC. As protein: CASSYTISPSGRTSYEQYF.

The chain employs TRBV6-5 and TRBJ1-1; maybe TRBD1 (5 bases). The CDR3 runs to 14 residues. Looked up from germline, CDR1 is MNHEY and CDR2 is SVGAGI. Trimming stripped 7 bases from V and 6 bases from J, with 18 bases between. The CDR3 sequence: CASTPGGEVAEAFF. CDR3 in DNA: TGTGCCAGCACCCCCGGGGGGGAGGTCGCTGAAGCTTTCTTT.

V is TRBV6-5 and J is TRBJ2-5, with 7 bases aligning to TRBD1. This CDR3 is built from 12 residues. Germline CDR1 is MNHEY and CDR2 is SVGAGI. V shed 8 bases, J shed 3 bases, and the junction held 3 bases outside the gene matches. The CDR3 coding sequence is TGTGCCAGCCTAGGGACAGAAGAGACCCAGTACTTC. As protein: CASLGTEETQYF.

This chain connects TRBV10-3 to TRBJ2-7; the D gene is possibly TRBD1 (6 bases). From germline, CDR1 is ENHRY and CDR2 SYGVKD. This CDR3 has 14 amino acids. V lost 4 bases and J lost 6, with 16 bases in between. The CDR3 nucleotides are TGTGCCATCAGTGGCCCGAGGGTAGGGGGCGAGCAGTACTTC. As protein: CAISGPRVGGEQYF.

This clone showed up just once. The chain carries TRBV11-2 and TRBJ2-1, with TRBD2 identical over 10 bases. V trimming: 1 base; J trimming: 5 bases; junction bases outside the gene matches: 8. This CDR3 region has 17 residues. The germline gives CDR1 SGHAT, CDR2 FQNNGV. CDR3 amino acids: CASSLGGAGGPHNEQFF. CDR3 coding DNA: TGTGCCAGCAGCTTAGGAGGAGCGGGAGGGCCCCACAATGAGCAGTTCTTC.

DNA of the CDR3: TGTGCCAGCAGCAACCCTAGCGGGAATCAAGAGACCCAGTACTTC. This codes for CASSNPSGNQETQYF. V usage is TRBV6-5 and J usage is TRBJ2-5, with 9 bases fitting TRBD2. This CDR3 has 15 residues. Unmatched junction bases numbered 7, after V lost 6 bases and J lost 2 bases. Germline assignment: CDR1 MNHEY and CDR2 SVGAGI.

The CDR3 DNA sequence: TGCGCCAGCAGCCCCATTGACAGGGCTACCTACGAGCAGTACTTC. It codes for CASSPIDRATYEQYF. The V gene is TRBV5-1, the J gene TRBJ2-7; TRBD1 matches at 7 bases. The V gene's germline CDR1 is SGHRS and CDR2 YFSETQ. V shed 4 bases and J 2 bases; nucleotides not matched to a gene: 9. This CDR3 spans 15 amino acids. Complete variable domain (other parts from reference TRBV5-1 and TRBJ2-7): KAGVTQTPRYLIKTRGQQVTLSCSPISGHRSVSWYQQTPGQGLQFLFEYFSETQRNKGNFPGRFSGRQFSNSRSEMNVSTLELGDSALYLCASSPIDRATYEQYFGPGTRLTVT.

This chain links TRBV28 with TRBJ2-1, with 8 bases aligning to TRBD2. Germline loops: CDR1 MDHEN, CDR2 SYDVKM. The length of the CDR3 is 14 residues. J was trimmed by 4 bases and V by 6 bases; bases with no gene match: 5. The CDR3 coding sequence is TGTGCCAGCAGGCCCCGACTAGCGTACAATGAGCAGTTCTTC. It encodes CASRPRLAYNEQFF.

The chain joins TRBV19 to TRBJ2-1; the match to TRBD2 covers 9 bases. Unmatched junction bases numbered 3, after V lost 9 bases and J lost 0 bases. Germline V gene lookup returns CDR1 LNHDA and CDR2 SQIVND (reference sequence). This CDR3 spans 14 amino acids. The CDR3 reads CASVSGSSYNEQFF. CDR3 nucleotides: TGTGCCAGCGTTAGCGGGAGCTCCTACAATGAGCAGTTCTTC.

Written as DNA, the CDR3 is TGTGCCAGCAGCGTAGCTCTTTGGACTAGCCTTCCAGATACGCAGTATTTT. This gives the protein CASSVALWTSLPDTQYF. This chain links TRBV9 with TRBJ2-3; 8 bases fit TRBD2. The length of the CDR3 is 17 residues. Germline V gene sequence: CDR1 SGDLS, CDR2 YYNGEE. With 0 bases clipped from V and 4 bases from J, the junction kept 10 bases outside the gene matches.

The chain combines TRBV5-1 with TRBJ2-1; TRBD2 matches 9 bases. V was pared by 2 bases and J by 7 bases, with 10 bases of the junction left unmatched. Germline V gene data show CDR1 as SGHRS and CDR2 as YFSETQ. The CDR3 extends over 16 amino acids. CDR3 in DNA: TGCGCCAGCAGCTTTATAGCGGGAGCAGGGGGGAATGAGCAGTTCTTC. Its translation is CASSFIAGAGGNEQFF. The complete variable domain, with remaining parts taken from reference TRBV5-1 and TRBJ2-1, reads KAGVTQTPRYLIKTRGQQVTLSCSPISGHRSVSWYQQTPGQGLQFLFEYFSETQRNKGNFPGRFSGRQFSNSRSEMNVSTLELGDSALYLCASSFIAGAGGNEQFFGPGTRLTVL.